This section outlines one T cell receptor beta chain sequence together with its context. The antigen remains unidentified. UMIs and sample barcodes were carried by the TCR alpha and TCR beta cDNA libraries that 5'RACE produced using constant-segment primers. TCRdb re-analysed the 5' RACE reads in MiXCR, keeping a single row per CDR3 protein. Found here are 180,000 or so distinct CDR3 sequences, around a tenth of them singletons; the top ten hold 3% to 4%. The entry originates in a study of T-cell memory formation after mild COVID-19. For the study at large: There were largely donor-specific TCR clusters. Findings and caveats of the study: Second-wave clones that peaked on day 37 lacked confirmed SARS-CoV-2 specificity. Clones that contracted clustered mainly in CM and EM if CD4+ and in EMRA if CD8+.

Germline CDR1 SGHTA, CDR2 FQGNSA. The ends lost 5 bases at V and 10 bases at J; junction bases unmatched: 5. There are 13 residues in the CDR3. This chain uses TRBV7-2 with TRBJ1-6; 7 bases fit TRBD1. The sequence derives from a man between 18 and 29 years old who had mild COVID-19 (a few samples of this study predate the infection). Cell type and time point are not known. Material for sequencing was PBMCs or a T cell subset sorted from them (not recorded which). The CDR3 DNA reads TGTGCCAGCAGCCTCAGACAGGGATCACCCCTCCACTTT. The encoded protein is CASSLRQGSPLHF.